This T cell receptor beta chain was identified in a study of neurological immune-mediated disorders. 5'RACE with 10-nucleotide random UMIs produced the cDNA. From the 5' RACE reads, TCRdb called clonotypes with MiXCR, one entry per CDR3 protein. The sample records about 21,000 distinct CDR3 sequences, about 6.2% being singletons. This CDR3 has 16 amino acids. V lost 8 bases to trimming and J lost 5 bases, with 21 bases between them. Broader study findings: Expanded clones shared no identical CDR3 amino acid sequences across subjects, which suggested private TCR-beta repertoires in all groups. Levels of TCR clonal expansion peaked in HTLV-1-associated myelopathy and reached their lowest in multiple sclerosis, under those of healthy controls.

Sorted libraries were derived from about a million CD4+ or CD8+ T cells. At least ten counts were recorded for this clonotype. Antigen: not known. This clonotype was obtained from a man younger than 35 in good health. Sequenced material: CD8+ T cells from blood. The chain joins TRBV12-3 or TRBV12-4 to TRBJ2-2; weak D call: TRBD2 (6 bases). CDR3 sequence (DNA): TGTGCCAGCGGGACCGGAGGGGAAGTAGTGACCGGGGAGCTGTTTTTT. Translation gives CASGTGGEVVTGELFF.